This T cell receptor (beta chain) was found in a study of T cell responses to AZD1222 COVID-19 vaccine. With respect to this clone: Antigen specificity is unknown.

Study-level points and caveats: None of the repertoires were sampled until the peak T cell response had passed. Clonal diversity was possibly underestimated, and the donors were mostly white British, with more females. Unmutated variant regions are reportedly the target of nearly half of TCRs that are spike-specific. When two AZD1222 doses had been given, Spike-specific TCR breadth and depth rose.

Clones were read by immunoSEQ multiplex PCR, and TCRdb kept only the in-frame ones, dropping some. The table records over 100,000 clones, 87% of them present only once. The V gene lost 0 bases and the J gene lost 3 bases, with 11 bases spanning the gap. The CDR3 has 15 amino acids. Germline values: CDR1 SGDLS, CDR2 YYNGEE. The source material was peripheral blood, sampled on day 0 of AZD1222 vaccination. This TCR derives from an adult in good health. V gene TRBV9 combines with J gene TRBJ2-3; tentatively, D is TRBD2 (6 bases). The CDR3 coding sequence is TGTGCCAGCAGCGTAGCCGGGAGTGGGACAGATACGCAGTATTTT. Encoded protein: CASSVAGSGTDTQYF.